Sequencing of this T cell receptor (beta chain) was carried out in a study of shared clonotypes between healthy human individuals. Every subset's genomic DNA went evenly onto several immunoSEQ plates. Here immunoSEQ multiplex PCR was the method, and the copy in TCRdb shows in-frame clones only, minus some. The sample records hundreds of thousands of clones, 74% being singletons. This receptor was identified in a man aged 25-45 years in good health. The source material was memory CD4+ T cells sorted from blood. The subset here: CD45RA-negative fraction.

CDR3 nucleotides: TGTGCCAGCAGCCTAGCGGCCTACGAGCAGTACTTC. Its protein is CASSLAAYEQYF. The chain employs TRBV2 and TRBJ2-7; 7 bases are a match to TRBD2. This CDR3 region has 12 residues. Trimming cost V 6 bases and J 2 bases; bases outside gene matches: 1. Per the germline V gene, CDR1 is SNHLY and CDR2 is FYNNEI.